A selection of T cell receptor beta chains follows, all from one sample in a study of cytomegalovirus exposure and HLA in healthy donors. The method was immunoSEQ multiplex PCR; TCRdb's version includes in-frame clones alone and lacks a portion of them. The sample records 140,000 to 150,000 clones, more than 75% being singletons. The sample taken for sequencing was PBMCs. All receptors derive from a female donor in good health and CMV-seronegative. CDR3s leave out the opening cysteine and the closing phenylalanine or tryptophan. The order of the fields is CDR3 protein, V gene.

ATSRDWAGLAGASTDTQY | TRBV15
ASSLGPGGAF | TRBV28
ASRGQANTEAF | TRBV6-1
ASSQDHFTSGNTIY | TRBV4-1
ASSLGGSYWGYT | TRBV5-4
SVNQGGTGELF | TRBV29-1
ASKRGSLQETQY | TRBV7-2
ASNPGHTRRNEQF | TRBV6-1
SVETIRPGRNYGYT | TRBV29-1
ASSGRLAGGSYNEQF | TRBV7-8
ASILRRGNTEAF | TRBV6-5
ASSFHPRQGSETQY | TRBV28
SAGDSGSYGYT | TRBV29-1
ASSASPGQRRQAAF | TRBV9
ASSSRQPQH | TRBV28
ASSIVYGYEQF | TRBV19
AIQKREVGEKLF | TRBV2
ASSQDRGAVAGAF | TRBV4-1
ASSLRAGEYRPQH | TRBV27
ASRLSGDYRETQY | TRBV23-1
ASSLEAGQGQETQY | TRBV7-8
ASSLEGVSPLH | TRBV4-1
ASSLGYRNYGYT | TRBV7-2